Below, 19 T cell receptor beta chains from the same sample are listed, as sequenced in a study of Tregs in tolerant kidney transplant recipients. The method was immunoSEQ multiplex PCR; TCRdb's version includes in-frame clones alone and lacks a portion of them. In the table there are 95,000 or so clones, 93% of which are singletons. The nonmyeloablative bone marrow transplants came from related graft donors, with transient mixed chimerism. Here the sequenced sample was CD4+ T cells from blood (PBMCs), taken 12 months after the transplant. All receptors come from a human patient who received a combined kidney and bone marrow transplant. Some of the T cells may derive from the graft donor.

The chain recombines TRBV5-1 with TRBJ2-3; 11 bases are shared with TRBD2. CDR3 length: 15 residues. The V segment lost 1 base and the J segment 4 bases; nucleotides outside the gene matches: 2. Germline V gives CDR1 SGHRS, CDR2 YFSETQ. The CDR3 sequence is CASSLPSGRPDTQYF. The CDR3, as DNA: TGCGCCAGCAGCTTGCCTAGCGGGAGGCCAGATACGCAGTATTTT.

V is TRBV7-9 and J is TRBJ2-1; D remains ambiguous. V was trimmed by 1 base and J by 6 bases, leaving 13 bases between them. Germline assignment: CDR1 SEHNR and CDR2 FQNEAQ (reference sequence). The CDR3 consists of 15 residues. The CDR3 is CASSLGSIGFNEQFF. The DNA for the CDR3 is TGTGCCAGCAGCTTAGGCTCCATTGGCTTCAATGAGCAGTTCTTC.

In DNA form, the CDR3 reads TGCGCCAGCAGCTTGGTACAGGGTTCGTACAATGAGCAGTTCTTC. Its translation is CASSLVQGSYNEQFF. This chain uses TRBV5-1 with TRBJ2-1, with a possible D match to TRBD1 (6 bases). V lost 0 bases and J 4 bases, leaving 11 bases between the germline ends. CDR1 is SGHRS, CDR2 YFSETQ, per germline. The CDR3 covers 15 residues.

The chain links TRBV29-1 to TRBJ2-3; 11 positions match TRBD1. Germline-derived CDR1 and CDR2 are SQVTM and ANQGSEA. Trimming took 7 bases from V and 2 from J; bases not matched to a gene: 11. The CDR3 loop spans 16 amino acids. This CDR3 is CSARRTGGHSTDTQYF. In DNA, the CDR3 is TGCAGCGCCCGCAGGACAGGGGGCCACTCCACAGATACGCAGTATTTT.

The chain carries TRBV4-3 and TRBJ2-7, with 8 bases aligning to TRBD1. Germline assignment: CDR1 LGHNA and CDR2 YSLEER. The V and J ends lost 2 bases and 2 bases, in that order; junction bases with no gene match: 11. The CDR3 totals 17 residues. In nucleotides, the CDR3 is TGCGCCAGCAGCCAACGGACAGGGCTGAGTTTTGCCTACGAGCAGTACTTC. The encoded protein is CASSQRTGLSFAYEQYF.

The rearrangement links TRBV7-2 to TRBJ1-2; possible D gene TRBD1, 5 bases. The germline CDR1 and CDR2 sequences are SGHTA and FQGNSA. The V gene lost 4 bases and the J gene lost 2 bases, with 14 bases spanning the gap. CDR3 size: 15 residues. The CDR3 sequence is CASSSPPGQNYGYTF. DNA of the CDR3: TGTGCCAGCAGCTCACCCCCAGGGCAGAACTATGGCTACACCTTC.

CDR3 sequence (DNA): TGTGCCTGGAGTGTACAAATGGGAGTAGAAGGCTACACCTTC. Its protein is CAWSVQMGVEGYTF. The chain is built from TRBV30 and TRBJ1-2, with unresolved D. The CDR3 extends over 14 amino acids. Trimming shortened V by 0 bases and J by 8 bases, and 16 bases separated the two germline ends. Germline assignment: CDR1 GTSNPN and CDR2 SVGIG (reference sequence).

Remarks on this clone: Within the sample, other DNA sequences also encode this same CDR3. This CDR3 is CASSWTGLNTEAFF. The CDR3 DNA reads as TGCGCCAGCAGCTGGACAGGGCTGAACACTGAAGCTTTCTTT. The genes are TRBV5-1 and TRBJ1-1; 8 bases are shared with TRBD1. The CDR3 extends over 14 amino acids. The germline V gene encodes CDR1 SGHRS and CDR2 YFSETQ. J was trimmed by 0 bases and V by 3 bases; bases with no gene match: 1.

The CDR3 here is CASSERSYGYTF. CDR3 coding DNA: TGTGCCAGCAGTGAGAGGAGCTATGGCTACACCTTC. This rearrangement joins TRBV2 to TRBJ1-2; D unclear. Germline loops: CDR1 SNHLY, CDR2 FYNNEI. The V end was cut by 3 bases, the J end by 4 bases, with 6 bases between. CDR3 length equals 12 residues.

V gene TRBV30 combines with J gene TRBJ2-7, with D tentatively TRBD1 (6 bases). The V gene lost 1 base and the J gene lost 5 bases, with 12 bases spanning the gap. Germline CDR1 reads GTSNPN; CDR2 reads SVGIG (reference sequence). This CDR3 comprises 13 residues. CDR3 nucleotide sequence: TGTGCCTGGAGTGGGCAGGGGCCCCACGAGCAGTACTTC. This sequence encodes CAWSGQGPHEQYF.

V gene TRBV19 combines with J gene TRBJ1-5; D might be TRBD1 (5 bases). This CDR3 spans 13 amino acids. Trimming shortened V by 6 bases and J by 5 bases, and 11 bases separated the two germline ends. Germline V CDR1 and CDR2: LNHDA, SQIVND (reference sequence). The CDR3 region is CASRGREDQPQHF. The CDR3 DNA sequence: TGTGCCAGTAGGGGCAGGGAGGATCAGCCCCAGCATTTT.

Worth noting for this clone: One end of the junction varies from germline; a read error may be responsible. The same CDR3 is also encoded by other DNA sequences in this sample. V usage is TRBV19 and J usage is TRBJ1-6, with a possible D match to TRBD1 (5 bases). Germline loops: CDR1 LNHDA, CDR2 SQIVND (reference sequence). The CDR3 runs to 14 residues. For the CDR3, the DNA is TGTGCCAGTGGGAGGGGTGTGGGTAATTCCCCCCTCCACTTT. This encodes CASGRGVGNSPLHF.

The chain uses TRBV7-2 and TRBJ2-7; 7 bases agree with TRBD2. J gave up 2 bases and V 4 bases, and 11 bases lay outside the gene matches. Per germline, CDR1 SGHTA and CDR2 FQGNSA. The CDR3 loop spans 16 amino acids. CDR3 residues: CASSSLWGGPTYEQYF. Written as DNA, the CDR3 is TGTGCCAGCAGCTCCCTTTGGGGGGGACCGACCTACGAGCAGTACTTC.

This chain connects TRBV5-4 to TRBJ2-1; the D gene is possibly TRBD2 (7 bases). Looked up from germline, CDR1 is SGHNT and CDR2 is YYREEE (reference sequence). The V end was cut by 4 bases, the J end by 7 bases, with 18 bases between. The CDR3 is made up of 15 amino acids. CDR3 in DNA: TGTGCCAGCAGCAGGGGGGGAGTTTTGTATAATGAGCAGTTCTTC. Translating gives CASSRGGVLYNEQFF.

The rearrangement uses TRBV6-5 and TRBJ2-7, with a tentative D call TRBD1 (6 bases). Germline V gene lookup returns CDR1 MNHEY and CDR2 SVGAGI. The V end was cut by 4 bases, the J end by 0 bases, with 10 bases between. The length of the CDR3 is 14 residues. CDR3 region: CASSLQGPSYEQYF. As DNA, the CDR3 is TGTGCCAGCAGTTTACAGGGTCCCTCCTACGAGCAGTACTTC.

This rearrangement joins TRBV11-3 to TRBJ1-1; D might be TRBD1 (5 bases). V lost 6 bases, J lost 2 bases, and 16 bases lay in between. CDR3 size: 15 residues. Per germline, CDR1 SGHNT and CDR2 YENEEA. The CDR3 loop reads CASRYVRGVNTEAFF. The CDR3 DNA sequence: TGTGCCAGCAGATATGTTCGGGGGGTAAACACTGAAGCTTTCTTT.

The chain uses TRBV29-1 and TRBJ2-5, with TRBD1 matching over 9 bases. The germline CDR1 and CDR2 sequences are SQVTM and ANQGSEA. The CDR3 has 13 residues. Trimming removed 7 bases from V and 6 bases from J; junction bases left unmatched: 9. For the CDR3, the DNA is TGCAGCGCTGGGTTGACAGGGGGGAAGACCCAGTACTTC. It encodes CSAGLTGGKTQYF.

The chain links TRBV21-1 to TRBJ1-5; the tabulated D call, TRBD1, remains unverified against the DNA. TRBV21-1 is shown as a pseudogene. The CDR3 is 17 amino acids. The CDR3 reads CASSKPGTGQGNQPQHF. As DNA, the CDR3 is TGTGCCAGCAGCAAACCCGGGACAGGGCAGGGCAATCAGCCCCAGCATTTT.

The J gene is TRBJ2-3, the V gene TRBV30, with 8 bases aligning to TRBD1. After removal of 8 bases from V and 2 bases from J, the junction contained 6 bases not matched to a gene. CDR3 length equals 13 residues. CDR1 GTSNPN and CDR2 SVGIG come from the germline V gene (reference sequence). CDR3 nucleotide sequence: TGTGCCCGGCGGACAGGGCTCACAGATACGCAGTATTTT. This gives the protein CARRTGLTDTQYF.